The clone carrying this T cell receptor (beta chain) was detected many times. From about 400 ng of RNA, a library with molecular barcoded alpha/delta and beta/gamma adaptors was made. TCRdb processed the reads anew with MiXCR; each CDR3 protein has one entry. The table records tens of thousands of distinct CDR3 sequences, around 20% of them present only once. The data are from a study of read filtering for tumor transcriptome and immune sequencing. Study in general: DNase treatment preceded whole-transcriptome library preparation.

CDR3 size: 16 residues. The germline gives CDR1 MNHEY, CDR2 SVGAGI. Germline trimming cut 0 bases from V and 4 bases from J; bases unmatched to any gene: 8. V usage is TRBV6-5 and J usage is TRBJ1-1, with 7 nucleotides matching TRBD1. Material: a population of CD138-negative cells sorted from bone marrow. The receptor's source is a donor aged 40 or over with multiple myeloma. CDR3 DNA: TGTGCCAGCAGTTACTCGAGGACAGGCCATATCACTGAAGCTTTCTTT. As protein: CASSYSRTGHITEAFF.